The clone carrying this T cell receptor beta chain was found once. Measured with immunoSEQ multiplex PCR; TCRdb has only the in-frame clones, and not every one. The sample has some 25,000 clones; roughly four fifths are singletons. The data were obtained in a study of blood T cell repertoires in COVID-19. Study at large: Spain, Italy and the United States supplied samples that represented acute and convalescent COVID-19. PBMCs, B-cell-depleted T cells, or T cells were the source of the cDNA or gDNA that made up the material.

Sequenced: peripheral blood. The receptor was isolated from a human donor in a cohort sampled during active COVID-19.

Here the CDR3 reads CASSLAQNSYSYEQYF. The CDR3 coding sequence is TGTGCCAGCAGCTTAGCGCAAAATAGCTACTCCTACGAGCAGTACTTC. The chain carries TRBV7-8 and TRBJ2-7; the D is unclear. V shed 0 bases and J shed 0 bases, with 12 bases lying between them. CDR1 is SGHVS, CDR2 FQNEAQ, per germline. CDR3 length equals 16 residues.